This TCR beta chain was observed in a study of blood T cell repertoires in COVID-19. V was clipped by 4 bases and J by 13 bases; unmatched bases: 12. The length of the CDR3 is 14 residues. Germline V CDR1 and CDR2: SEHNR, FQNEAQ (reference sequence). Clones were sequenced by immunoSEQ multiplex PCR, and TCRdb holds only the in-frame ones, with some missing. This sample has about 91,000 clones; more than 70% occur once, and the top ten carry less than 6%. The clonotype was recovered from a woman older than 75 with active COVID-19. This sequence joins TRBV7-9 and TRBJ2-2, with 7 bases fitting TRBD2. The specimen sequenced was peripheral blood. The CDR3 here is CASSSLAGRMVLFF. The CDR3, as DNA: TGTGCCAGCAGCTCACTAGCCGGGAGGATGGTGCTGTTTTTT.